The clone carrying this T cell receptor (beta chain) is termed medium-sized. This CDR3 spans 15 amino acids. Germline CDR1 SGHTA, CDR2 FQGNSA. The V segment lost 1 base and the J segment 2 bases; nucleotides outside the gene matches: 1. Each CDR3 protein is one row after TCRdb ran MiXCR on the PCR reads. This sample has 2,100 or so distinct CDR3 sequences, with just over 35% found just once. The data are from a study of immune characterization of retroperitoneal liposarcoma. The TCR was taken from a male donor with retroperitoneal liposarcoma. This chain uses TRBV7-2 with TRBJ2-1; the match to TRBD2 covers 8 bases. Sequenced: tumor tissue. The CDR3 spells CASSLGTSTYNEQFF. The CDR3 coding sequence is TGTGCCAGCAGCTTAGGGACTAGCACCTACAATGAGCAGTTCTTC.